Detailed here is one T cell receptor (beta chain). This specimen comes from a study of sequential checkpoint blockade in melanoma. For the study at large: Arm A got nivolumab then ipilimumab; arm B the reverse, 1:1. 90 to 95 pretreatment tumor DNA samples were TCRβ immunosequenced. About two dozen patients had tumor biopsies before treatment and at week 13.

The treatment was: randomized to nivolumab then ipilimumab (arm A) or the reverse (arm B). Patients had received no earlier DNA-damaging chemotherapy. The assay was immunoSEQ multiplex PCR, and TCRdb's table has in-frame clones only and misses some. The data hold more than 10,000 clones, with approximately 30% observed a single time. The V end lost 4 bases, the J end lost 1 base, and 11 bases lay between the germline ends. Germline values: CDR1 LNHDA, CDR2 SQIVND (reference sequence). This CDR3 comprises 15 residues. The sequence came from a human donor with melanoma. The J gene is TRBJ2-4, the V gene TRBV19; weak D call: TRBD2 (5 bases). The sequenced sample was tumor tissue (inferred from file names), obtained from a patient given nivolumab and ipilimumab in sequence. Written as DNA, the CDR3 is TGTGCCAGTAGTACCCTGGAGGCGGCCAAAAACATTCAGTACTTC. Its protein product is CASSTLEAAKNIQYF.